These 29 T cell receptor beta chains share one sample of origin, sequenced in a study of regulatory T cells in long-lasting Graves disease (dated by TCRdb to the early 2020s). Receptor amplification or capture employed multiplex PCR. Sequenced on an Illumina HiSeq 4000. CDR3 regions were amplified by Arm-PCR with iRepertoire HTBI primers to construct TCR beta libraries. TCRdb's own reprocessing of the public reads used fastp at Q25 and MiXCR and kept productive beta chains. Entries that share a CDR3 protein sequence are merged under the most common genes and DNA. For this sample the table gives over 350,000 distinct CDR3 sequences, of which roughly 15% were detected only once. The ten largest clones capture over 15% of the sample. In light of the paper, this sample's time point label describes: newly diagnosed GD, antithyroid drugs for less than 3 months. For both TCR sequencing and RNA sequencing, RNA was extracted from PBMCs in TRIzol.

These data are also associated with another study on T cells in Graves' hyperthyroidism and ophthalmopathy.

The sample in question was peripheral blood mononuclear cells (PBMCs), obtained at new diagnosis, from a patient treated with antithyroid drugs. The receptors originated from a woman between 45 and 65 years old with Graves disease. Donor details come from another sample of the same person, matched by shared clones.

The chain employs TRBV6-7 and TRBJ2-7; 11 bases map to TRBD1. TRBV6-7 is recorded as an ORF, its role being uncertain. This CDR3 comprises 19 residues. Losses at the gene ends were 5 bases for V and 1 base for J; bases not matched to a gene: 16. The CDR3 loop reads CASSPKVPGQGVPSYEQYF. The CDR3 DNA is TGTGCCAGCAGTCCGAAGGTACCGGGACAGGGGGTCCCGTCCTACGAGCAGTACTTC.

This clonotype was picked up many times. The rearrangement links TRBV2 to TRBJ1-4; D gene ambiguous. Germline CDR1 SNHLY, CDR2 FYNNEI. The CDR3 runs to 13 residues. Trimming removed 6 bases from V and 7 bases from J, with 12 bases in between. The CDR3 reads CASSPTGFEKLFF. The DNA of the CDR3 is TGTGCCAGCAGCCCTACGGGGTTTGAAAAACTGTTTTTT.

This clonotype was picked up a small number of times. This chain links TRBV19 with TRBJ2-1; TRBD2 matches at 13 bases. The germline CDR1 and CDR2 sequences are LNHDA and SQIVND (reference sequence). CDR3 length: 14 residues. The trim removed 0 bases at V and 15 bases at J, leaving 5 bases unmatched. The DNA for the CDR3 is TGTGCCAGTAGTATAGATCAGACTAGCGGGAGGCTGTTCTTC. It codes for CASSIDQTSGRLFF.

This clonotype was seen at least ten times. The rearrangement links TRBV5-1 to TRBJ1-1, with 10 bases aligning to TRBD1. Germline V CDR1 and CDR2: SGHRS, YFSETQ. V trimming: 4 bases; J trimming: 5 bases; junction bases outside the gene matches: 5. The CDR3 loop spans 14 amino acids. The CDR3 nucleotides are TGCGCCAGCAGCCTTGACAGGGGGCAAACTGAAGCTTTCTTT. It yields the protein CASSLDRGQTEAFF.

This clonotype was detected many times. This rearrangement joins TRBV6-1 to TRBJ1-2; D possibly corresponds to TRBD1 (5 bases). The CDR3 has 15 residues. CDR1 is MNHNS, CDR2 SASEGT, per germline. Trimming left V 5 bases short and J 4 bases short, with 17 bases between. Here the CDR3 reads CASSRMGQEGYGYTF. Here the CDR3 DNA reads TGTGCCAGCAGTAGGATGGGGCAAGAAGGCTATGGCTACACCTTC.

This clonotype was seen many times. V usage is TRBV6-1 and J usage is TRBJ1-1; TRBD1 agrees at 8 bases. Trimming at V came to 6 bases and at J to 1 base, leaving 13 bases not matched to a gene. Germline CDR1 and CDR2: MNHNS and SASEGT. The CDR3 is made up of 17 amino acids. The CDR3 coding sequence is TGTGCCAGCAGCCCATCACCAGGGGGCTCTTGGAACACTGAAGCTTTCTTT. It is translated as CASSPSPGGSWNTEAFF.

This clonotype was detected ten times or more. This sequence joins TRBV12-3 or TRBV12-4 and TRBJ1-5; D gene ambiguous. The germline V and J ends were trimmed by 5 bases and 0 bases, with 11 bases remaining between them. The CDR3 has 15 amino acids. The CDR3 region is CASSETFNSNQPQHF. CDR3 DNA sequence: TGTGCCAGCAGTGAGACATTTAATAGCAATCAGCCCCAGCATTTT.

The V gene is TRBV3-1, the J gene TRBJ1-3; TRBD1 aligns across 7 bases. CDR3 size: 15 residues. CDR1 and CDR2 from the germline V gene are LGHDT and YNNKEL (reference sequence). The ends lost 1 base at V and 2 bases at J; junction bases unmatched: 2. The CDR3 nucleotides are TGTGCCAGCAGCCAAGGTACAGGGGCTGGAAACACCATATATTTT. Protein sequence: CASSQGTGAGNTIYF.

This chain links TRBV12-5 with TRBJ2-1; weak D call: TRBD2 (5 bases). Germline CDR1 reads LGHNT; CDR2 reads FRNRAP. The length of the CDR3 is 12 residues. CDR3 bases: TGTGCCAGCGGACTCTCCTACAATGAGCAGTTCTTC. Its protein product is CASGLSYNEQFF.

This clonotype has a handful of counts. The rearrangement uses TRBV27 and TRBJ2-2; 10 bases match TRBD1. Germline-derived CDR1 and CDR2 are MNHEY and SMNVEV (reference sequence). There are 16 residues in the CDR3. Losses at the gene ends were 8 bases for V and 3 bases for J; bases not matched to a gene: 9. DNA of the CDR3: TGTGCCAGCGGTGAACCGGGACAGGGGTACACCGGGGAGCTGTTTTTT. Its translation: CASGEPGQGYTGELFF.

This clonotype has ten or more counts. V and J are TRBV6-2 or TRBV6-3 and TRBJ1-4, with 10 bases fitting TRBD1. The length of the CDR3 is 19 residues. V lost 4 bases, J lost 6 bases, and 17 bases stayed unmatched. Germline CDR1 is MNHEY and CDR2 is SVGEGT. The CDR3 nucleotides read TGTGCCAGCAGTTCGGTCCGGGACAGGGGCAAAGTGGATGATGAAAAACTGTTTTTT. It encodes CASSSVRDRGKVDDEKLFF.

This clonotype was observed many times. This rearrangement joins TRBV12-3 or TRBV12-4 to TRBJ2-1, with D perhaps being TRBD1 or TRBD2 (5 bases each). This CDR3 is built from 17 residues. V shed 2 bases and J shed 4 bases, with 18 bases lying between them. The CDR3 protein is CASSLYGTKGSYNEQFF. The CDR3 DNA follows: TGTGCCAGCAGTTTATATGGGACCAAAGGATCATACAATGAGCAGTTCTTC.

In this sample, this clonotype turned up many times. CDR3 residues: CASMERVTEAFF. In DNA form, the CDR3 reads TGTGCCAGCATGGAAAGGGTCACTGAAGCTTTCTTT. This chain links TRBV2 with TRBJ1-1, with no clear D. The CDR3 has 12 residues. In germline, CDR1 is SNHLY, CDR2 FYNNEI. Trimming shortened V by 7 bases and J by 4 bases, and 10 bases separated the two germline ends.

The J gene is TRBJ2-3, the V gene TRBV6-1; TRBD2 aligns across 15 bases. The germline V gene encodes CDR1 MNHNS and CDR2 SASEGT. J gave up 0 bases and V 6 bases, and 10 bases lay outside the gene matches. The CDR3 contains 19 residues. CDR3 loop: CASSRPGLAGGPSTDTQYF. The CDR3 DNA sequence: TGTGCCAGCAGCCGCCCCGGACTAGCGGGAGGGCCTAGCACAGATACGCAGTATTTT.

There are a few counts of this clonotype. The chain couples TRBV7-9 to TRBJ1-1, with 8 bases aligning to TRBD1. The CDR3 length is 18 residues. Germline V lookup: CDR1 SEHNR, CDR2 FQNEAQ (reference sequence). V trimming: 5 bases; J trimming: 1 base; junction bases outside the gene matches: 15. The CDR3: CASSLWTGRIGGNTEAFF. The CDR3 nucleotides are TGTGCCAGCAGCCTTTGGACAGGGAGGATCGGAGGGAACACTGAAGCTTTCTTT.

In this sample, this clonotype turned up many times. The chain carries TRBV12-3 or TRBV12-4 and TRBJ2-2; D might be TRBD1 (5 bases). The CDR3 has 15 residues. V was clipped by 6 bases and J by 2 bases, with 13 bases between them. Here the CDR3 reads CASREVGQNTGELFF. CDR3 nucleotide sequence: TGTGCCAGCAGAGAGGTCGGACAAAACACCGGGGAGCTGTTTTTT.

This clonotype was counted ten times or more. The CDR3 bases are TGTGCCAGCAGTGAAGCGGAAGGACGGAGCTCTGGAAACACCATATATTTT. Translating gives CASSEAEGRSSGNTIYF. The chain recombines TRBV6-1 with TRBJ1-3; D gene ambiguous. Germline V gene data show CDR1 as MNHNS and CDR2 as SASEGT. CDR3 size: 17 residues. V was cut by 0 bases and J by 0 bases, with 12 bases left in between.

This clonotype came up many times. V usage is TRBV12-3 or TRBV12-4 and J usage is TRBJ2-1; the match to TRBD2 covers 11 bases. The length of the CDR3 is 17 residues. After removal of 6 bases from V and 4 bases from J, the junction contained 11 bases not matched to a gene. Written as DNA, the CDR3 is TGTGCCAGCAGGGGACTAGCGGACCTGGGAGGGTACAATGAGCAGTTCTTC. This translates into CASRGLADLGGYNEQFF.

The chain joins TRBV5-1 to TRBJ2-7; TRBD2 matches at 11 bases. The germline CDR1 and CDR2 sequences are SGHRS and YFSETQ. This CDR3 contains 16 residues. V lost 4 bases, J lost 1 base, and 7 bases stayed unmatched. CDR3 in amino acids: CASSPSTSGGSYEQYF. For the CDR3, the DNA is TGCGCCAGCAGCCCCTCCACTAGCGGGGGTTCCTACGAGCAGTACTTC.

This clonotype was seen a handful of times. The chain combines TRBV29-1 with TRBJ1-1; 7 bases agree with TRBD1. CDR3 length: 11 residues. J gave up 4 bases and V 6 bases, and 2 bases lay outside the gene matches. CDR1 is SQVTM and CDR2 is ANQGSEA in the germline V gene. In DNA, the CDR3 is TGCAGCGTCAGGGGGGCCACTGAAGCTTTCTTT. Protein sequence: CSVRGATEAFF.

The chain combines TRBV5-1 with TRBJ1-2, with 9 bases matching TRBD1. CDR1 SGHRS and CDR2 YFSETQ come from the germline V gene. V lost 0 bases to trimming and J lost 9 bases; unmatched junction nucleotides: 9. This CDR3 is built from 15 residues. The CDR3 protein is CASSLDVGQGLSYTF. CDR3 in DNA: TGCGCCAGCAGCTTGGACGTGGGACAGGGTTTGAGCTACACCTTC.

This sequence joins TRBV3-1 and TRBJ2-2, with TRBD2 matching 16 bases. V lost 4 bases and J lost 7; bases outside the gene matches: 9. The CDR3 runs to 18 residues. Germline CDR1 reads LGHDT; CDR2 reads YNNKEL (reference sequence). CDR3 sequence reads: CASSPGTSGRAKGGELFF. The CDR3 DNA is TGTGCCAGCAGCCCCGGGACTAGCGGGAGGGCAAAGGGCGGGGAGCTGTTTTTT.

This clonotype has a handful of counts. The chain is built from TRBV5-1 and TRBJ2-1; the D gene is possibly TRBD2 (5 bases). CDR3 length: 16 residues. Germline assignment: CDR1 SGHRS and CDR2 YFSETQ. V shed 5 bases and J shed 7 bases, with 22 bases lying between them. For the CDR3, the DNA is TGCGCCAGCAGGTTAGACGGCGGACTCAACGGGAATGAGCAGTTCTTC. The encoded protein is CASRLDGGLNGNEQFF.

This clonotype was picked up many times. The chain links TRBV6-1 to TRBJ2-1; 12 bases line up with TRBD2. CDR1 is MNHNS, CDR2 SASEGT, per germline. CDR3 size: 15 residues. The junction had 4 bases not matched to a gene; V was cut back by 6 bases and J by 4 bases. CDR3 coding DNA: TGTGCCAGCAGCGAACTAGCGGGAGGATACAATGAGCAGTTCTTC. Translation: CASSELAGGYNEQFF.

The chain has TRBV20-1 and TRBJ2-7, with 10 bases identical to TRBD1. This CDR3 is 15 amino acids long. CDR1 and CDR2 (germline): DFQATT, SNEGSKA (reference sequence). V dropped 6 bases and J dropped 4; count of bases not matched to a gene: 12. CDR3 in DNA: TGCAGTGCCATGGACAGGGGGGTATGGGGATACGAGCAGTACTTC. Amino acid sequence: CSAMDRGVWGYEQYF.

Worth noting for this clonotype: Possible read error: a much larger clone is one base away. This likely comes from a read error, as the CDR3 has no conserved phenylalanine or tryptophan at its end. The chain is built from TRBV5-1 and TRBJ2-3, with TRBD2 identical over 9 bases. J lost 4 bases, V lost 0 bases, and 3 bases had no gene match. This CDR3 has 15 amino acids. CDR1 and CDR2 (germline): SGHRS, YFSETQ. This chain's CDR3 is CASSLVLAGSDTQYV. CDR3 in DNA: TGCGCCAGCAGCTTGGTACTAGCGGGCTCAGATACGCAGTATGTT.

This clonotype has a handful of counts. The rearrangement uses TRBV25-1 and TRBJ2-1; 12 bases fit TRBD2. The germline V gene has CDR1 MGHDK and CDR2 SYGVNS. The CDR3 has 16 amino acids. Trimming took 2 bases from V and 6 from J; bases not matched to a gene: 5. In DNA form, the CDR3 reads TGTGCCAGCAGTGAACCACTAGCGGGAGGACCCAATGAGCAGTTCTTC. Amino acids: CASSEPLAGGPNEQFF.

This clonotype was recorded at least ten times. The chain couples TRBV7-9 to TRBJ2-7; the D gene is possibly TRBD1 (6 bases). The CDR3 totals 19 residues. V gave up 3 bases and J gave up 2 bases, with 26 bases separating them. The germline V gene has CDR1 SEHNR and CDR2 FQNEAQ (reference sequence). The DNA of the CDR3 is TGTGCCAGCAGCTTGGGCTCCAGGACTGCAGGGGCTTACCCCTACGAGCAGTACTTC. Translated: CASSLGSRTAGAYPYEQYF.

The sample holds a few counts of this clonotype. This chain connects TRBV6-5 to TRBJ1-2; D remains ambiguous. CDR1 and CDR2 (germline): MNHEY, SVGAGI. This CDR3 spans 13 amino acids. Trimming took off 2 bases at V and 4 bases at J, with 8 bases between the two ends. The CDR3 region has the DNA TGTGCCAGCAGTTACCTTGGGTCCTATGGCTACACCTTC. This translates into CASSYLGSYGYTF.